This T cell receptor beta chain was captured by sequencing in a study of blood T cell repertoires in COVID-19. Study background: From the United States, Italy and Spain came samples of acute and convalescent COVID-19.

Germline lookup yields CDR1 MDHEN and CDR2 SYDVKM. The CDR3 contains 13 residues. With 6 bases removed from V and 6 bases from J, the gap between germline ends came to 12 bases. Clones were read by immunoSEQ multiplex PCR, and TCRdb kept only the in-frame ones, dropping some. The sample comprises roughly 290,000 clones, about 89% of which are singletons, and roughly an eighth rests with the top ten. Sequenced input: peripheral blood. The chain has TRBV28 and TRBJ2-1, with a weak D call TRBD1 (5 bases). The receptor's source is a woman in her sixties with acute or convalescent COVID-19. CDR3 bases: TGTGCCAGCAGCCCCCCAGGGATCAATGAGCAGTTCTTC. Protein sequence: CASSPPGINEQFF.